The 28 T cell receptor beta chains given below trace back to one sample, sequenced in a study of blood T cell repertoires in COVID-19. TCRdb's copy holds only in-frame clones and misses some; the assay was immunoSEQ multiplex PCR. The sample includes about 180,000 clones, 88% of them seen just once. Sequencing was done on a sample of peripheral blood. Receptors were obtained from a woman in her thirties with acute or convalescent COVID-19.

This CDR3 is CASSFAGSSEAFF. The CDR3 DNA is TGTGCCAGCAGTTTCGCGGGGTCTAGCGAAGCTTTCTTT. The chain carries TRBV28 and TRBJ1-1; no clear D gene. V lost 3 bases and J 8 bases, leaving 13 bases between the germline ends. The CDR3 is made up of 13 amino acids. Germline V gene lookup returns CDR1 MDHEN and CDR2 SYDVKM.

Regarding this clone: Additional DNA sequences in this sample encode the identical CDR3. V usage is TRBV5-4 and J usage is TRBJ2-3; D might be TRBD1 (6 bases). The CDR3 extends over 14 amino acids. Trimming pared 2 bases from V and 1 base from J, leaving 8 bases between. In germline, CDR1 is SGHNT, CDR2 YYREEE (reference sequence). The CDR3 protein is CASSFAGGTDTQYF. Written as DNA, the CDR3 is TGTGCCAGCAGCTTTGCAGGGGGCACAGATACGCAGTATTTT.

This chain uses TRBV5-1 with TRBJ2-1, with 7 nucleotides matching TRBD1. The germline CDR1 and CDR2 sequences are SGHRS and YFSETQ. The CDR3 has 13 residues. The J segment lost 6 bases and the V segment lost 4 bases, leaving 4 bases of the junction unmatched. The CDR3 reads CASSDRVSNEQFF. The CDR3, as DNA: TGCGCCAGCAGCGACAGGGTGAGCAATGAGCAGTTCTTC.

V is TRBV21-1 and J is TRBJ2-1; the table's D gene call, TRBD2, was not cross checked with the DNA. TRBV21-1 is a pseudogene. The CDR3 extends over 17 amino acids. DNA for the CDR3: TGTGCCAGCAGCACCCAGAGGGAGGCTAGCGGGGCCAATGAGCAGTTCTTC. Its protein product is CASSTQREASGANEQFF.

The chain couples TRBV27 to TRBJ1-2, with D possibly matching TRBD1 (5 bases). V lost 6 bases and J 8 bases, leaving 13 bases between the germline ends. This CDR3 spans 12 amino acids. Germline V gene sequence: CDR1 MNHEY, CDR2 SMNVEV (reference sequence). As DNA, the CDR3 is TGTGCCAGCAGCAACCCAGGGTTGGGCTACACCTTC. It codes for CASSNPGLGYTF.

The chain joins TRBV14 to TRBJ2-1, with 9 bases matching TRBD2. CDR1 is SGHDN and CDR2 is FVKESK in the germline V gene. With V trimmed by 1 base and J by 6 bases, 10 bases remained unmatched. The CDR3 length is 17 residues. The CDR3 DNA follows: TGTGCCAGCAGCCAAGCATGGGCGGGAGGGGGACTCAATGAGCAGTTCTTC. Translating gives CASSQAWAGGGLNEQFF.

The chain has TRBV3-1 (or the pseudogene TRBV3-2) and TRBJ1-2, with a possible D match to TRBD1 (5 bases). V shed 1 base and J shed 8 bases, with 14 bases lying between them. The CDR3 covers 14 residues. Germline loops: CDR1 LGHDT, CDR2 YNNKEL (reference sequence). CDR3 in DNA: TGTGCCAGCAGCCAAGCAGGGTCCCGGGCCGGCTACACCTTC. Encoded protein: CASSQAGSRAGYTF.

The CDR3 nucleotides read TGTGCCAGCAGTTTTCTGGCCTCCGGGGAGACCCAGTACTTC. Protein: CASSFLASGETQYF. The rearrangement joins TRBV27 to TRBJ2-5, with D uncertain. Germline V CDR1 and CDR2: MNHEY, SMNVEV (reference sequence). The CDR3 spans 14 residues. V shed 3 bases and J shed 5 bases, with 13 bases lying between them.

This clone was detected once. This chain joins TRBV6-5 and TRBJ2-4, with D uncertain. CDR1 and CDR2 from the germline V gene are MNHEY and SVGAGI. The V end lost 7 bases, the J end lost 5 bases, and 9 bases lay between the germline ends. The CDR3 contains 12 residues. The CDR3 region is CASTHGENIQYF. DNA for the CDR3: TGTGCCAGCACGCACGGAGAAAACATTCAGTACTTC.

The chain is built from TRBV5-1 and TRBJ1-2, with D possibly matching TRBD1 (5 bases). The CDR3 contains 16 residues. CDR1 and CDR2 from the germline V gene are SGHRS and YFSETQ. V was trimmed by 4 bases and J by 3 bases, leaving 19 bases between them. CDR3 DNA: TGCGCCAGCAGCCCCCTTCGGCAGGGTGTGGACTATGGCTACACCTTC. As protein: CASSPLRQGVDYGYTF.

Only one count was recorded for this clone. Here the CDR3 DNA reads TGTGCCAGCTCACCACTTACAGGGACGAACTATGGCTACACCTTC. It is translated as CASSPLTGTNYGYTF. The chain is built from TRBV18 and TRBJ1-2, with a tentative D call TRBD1 (6 bases). CDR1 KGHSH and CDR2 LQKENI come from the germline V gene. CDR3 size: 15 residues. V was cut by 1 base and J by 2 bases, with 11 bases left in between. The whole variable domain, filled in from reference TRBV18 and TRBJ1-2, reads NAGVMQNPRHLVRRRGQEARLRCSPMKGHSHVYWYRQLPEEGLKFMVYLQKENIIDESGMPKERFSAEFPKEGPSILRIQQVVRGDSAAYFCASSPLTGTNYGYTFGSGTRLTVV.

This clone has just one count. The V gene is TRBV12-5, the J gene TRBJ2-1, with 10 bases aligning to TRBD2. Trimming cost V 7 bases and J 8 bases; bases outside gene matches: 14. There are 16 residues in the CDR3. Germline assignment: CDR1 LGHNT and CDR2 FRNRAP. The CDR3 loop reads CASVVGVAGGEDEQFF. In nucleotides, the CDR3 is TGTGCTAGTGTAGTGGGGGTAGCGGGAGGAGAAGATGAGCAGTTCTTC.

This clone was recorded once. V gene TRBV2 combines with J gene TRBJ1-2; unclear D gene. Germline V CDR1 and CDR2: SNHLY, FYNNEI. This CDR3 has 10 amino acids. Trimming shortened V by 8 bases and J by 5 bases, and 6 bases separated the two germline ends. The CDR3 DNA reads TGTGCCAGCGGCCCGTATGGCTACACCTTC. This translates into CASGPYGYTF.

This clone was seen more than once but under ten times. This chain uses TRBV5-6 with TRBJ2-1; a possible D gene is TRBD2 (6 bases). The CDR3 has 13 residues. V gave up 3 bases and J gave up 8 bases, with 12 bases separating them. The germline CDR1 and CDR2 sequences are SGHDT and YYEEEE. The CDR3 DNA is TGTGCCAGCAGCTGGGAGGTAGGAGATGAGCAGTTCTTC. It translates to CASSWEVGDEQFF.

The CDR3 loop reads CASSISGTEYYQPQHF. Here the CDR3 DNA reads TGTGCCAGTAGTATTAGCGGGACTGAGTATTATCAGCCCCAGCATTTT. This chain uses TRBV19 with TRBJ1-5, with D possibly matching TRBD1 (5 bases). The germline V and J ends were trimmed by 3 bases and 5 bases, with 17 bases remaining between them. The CDR3 runs to 16 residues. Germline CDR1 is LNHDA and CDR2 is SQIVND (reference sequence).

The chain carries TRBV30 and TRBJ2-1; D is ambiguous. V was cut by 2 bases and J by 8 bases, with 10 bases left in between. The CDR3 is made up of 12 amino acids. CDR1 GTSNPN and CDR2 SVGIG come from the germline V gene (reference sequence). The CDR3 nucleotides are TGTGCCTGGAGTTCCCCTATTCATGAGCAGTTCTTC. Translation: CAWSSPIHEQFF.

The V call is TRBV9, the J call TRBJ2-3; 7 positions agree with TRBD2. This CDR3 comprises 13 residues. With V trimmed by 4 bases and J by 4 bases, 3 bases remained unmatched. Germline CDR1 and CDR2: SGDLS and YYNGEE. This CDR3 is CASSKRDPDTQYF. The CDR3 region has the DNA TGTGCCAGCAGCAAGCGGGACCCAGATACGCAGTATTTT.

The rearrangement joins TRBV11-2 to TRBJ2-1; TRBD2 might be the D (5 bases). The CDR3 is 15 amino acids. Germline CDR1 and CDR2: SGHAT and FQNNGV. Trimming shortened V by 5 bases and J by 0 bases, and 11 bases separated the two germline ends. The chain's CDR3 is CASSPRGGSYNEQFF. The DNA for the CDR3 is TGTGCCAGCAGCCCGCGCGGAGGCTCCTACAATGAGCAGTTCTTC.

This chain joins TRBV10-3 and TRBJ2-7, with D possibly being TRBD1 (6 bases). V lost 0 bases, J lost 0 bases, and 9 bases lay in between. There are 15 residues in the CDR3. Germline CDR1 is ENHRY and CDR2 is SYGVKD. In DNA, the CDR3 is TGTGCCATCAGTGAGTCGGGGGCAGCCTCCTACGAGCAGTACTTC. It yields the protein CAISESGAASYEQYF.

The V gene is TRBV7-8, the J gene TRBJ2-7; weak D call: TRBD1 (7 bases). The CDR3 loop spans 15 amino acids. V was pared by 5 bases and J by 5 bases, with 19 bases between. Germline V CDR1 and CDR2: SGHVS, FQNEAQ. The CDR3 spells CASSKGGTVRDEQYF. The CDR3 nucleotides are TGTGCCAGCAGCAAAGGGGGGACAGTGCGGGACGAGCAGTACTTC.

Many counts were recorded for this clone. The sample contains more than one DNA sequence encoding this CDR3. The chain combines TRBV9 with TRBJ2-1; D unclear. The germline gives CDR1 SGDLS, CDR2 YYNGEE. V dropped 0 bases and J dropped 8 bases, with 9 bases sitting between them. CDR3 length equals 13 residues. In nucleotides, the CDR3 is TGTGCCAGCAGCGTAGCTCCTCTCTATGAGCAGTTCTTC. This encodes CASSVAPLYEQFF.

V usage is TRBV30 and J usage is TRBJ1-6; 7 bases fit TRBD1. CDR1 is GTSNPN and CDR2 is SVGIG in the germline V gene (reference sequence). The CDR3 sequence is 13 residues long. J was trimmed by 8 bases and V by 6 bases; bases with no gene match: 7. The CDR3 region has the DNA TGTGCCTGTGGGACAGTAAATTATTCACCCCTCCACTTT. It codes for CACGTVNYSPLHF.

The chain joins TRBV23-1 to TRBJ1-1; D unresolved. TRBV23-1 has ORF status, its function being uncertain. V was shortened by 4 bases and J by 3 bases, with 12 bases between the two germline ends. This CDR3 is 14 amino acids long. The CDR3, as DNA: TGCGCCAGCAGTCTCCTAGTTAGGTACACTGAAGCTTTCTTT. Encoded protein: CASSLLVRYTEAFF.

The CDR3 is CASSSGESSYNEQFF. The CDR3 DNA follows: TGCGCCAGCAGCTCAGGGGAGAGCTCCTACAATGAGCAGTTCTTC. The chain couples TRBV5-1 to TRBJ2-1, with D possibly being TRBD1 (6 bases). V shed 3 bases and J shed 0 bases, with 10 bases lying between them. Germline V lookup: CDR1 SGHRS, CDR2 YFSETQ. The CDR3 spans 15 residues.

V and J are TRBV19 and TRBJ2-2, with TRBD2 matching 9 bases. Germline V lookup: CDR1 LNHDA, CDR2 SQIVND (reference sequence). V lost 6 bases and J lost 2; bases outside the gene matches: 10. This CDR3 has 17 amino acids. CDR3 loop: CASRFYSGSTNTGELFF. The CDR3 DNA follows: TGTGCCAGTAGATTTTATAGCGGGAGCACAAACACCGGGGAGCTGTTTTTT.

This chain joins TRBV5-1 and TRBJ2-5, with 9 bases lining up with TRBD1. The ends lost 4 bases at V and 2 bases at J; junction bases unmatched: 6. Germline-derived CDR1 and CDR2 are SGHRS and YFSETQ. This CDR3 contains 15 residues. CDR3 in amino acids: CASSKAGTGQETQYF. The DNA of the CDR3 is TGCGCCAGCAGCAAAGCCGGGACAGGGCAAGAGACCCAGTACTTC. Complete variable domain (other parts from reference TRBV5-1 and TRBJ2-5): KAGVTQTPRYLIKTRGQQVTLSCSPISGHRSVSWYQQTPGQGLQFLFEYFSETQRNKGNFPGRFSGRQFSNSRSEMNVSTLELGDSALYLCASSKAGTGQETQYFGPGTRLLVL.

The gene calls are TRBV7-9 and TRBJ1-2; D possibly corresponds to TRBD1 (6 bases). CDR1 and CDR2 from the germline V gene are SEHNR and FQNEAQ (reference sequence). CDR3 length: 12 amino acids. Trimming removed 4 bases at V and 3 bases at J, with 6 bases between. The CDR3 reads CASSSGDYGYTF. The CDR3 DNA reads TGTGCCAGCAGCTCAGGGGACTATGGCTACACCTTC. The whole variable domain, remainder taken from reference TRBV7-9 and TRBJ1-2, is DTGVSQNPRHKITKRGQNVTFRCDPISEHNRLYWYRQTLGQGPEFLTYFQNEAQLEKSRLLSDRFSAERPKGSFSTLEIQRTEQGDSAMYLCASSSGDYGYTFGSGTRLTVV.

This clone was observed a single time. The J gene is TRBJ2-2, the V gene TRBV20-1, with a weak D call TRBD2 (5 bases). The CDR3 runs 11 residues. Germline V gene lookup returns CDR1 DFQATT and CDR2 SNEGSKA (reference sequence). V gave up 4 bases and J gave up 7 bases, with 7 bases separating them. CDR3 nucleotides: TGCAGTGCTATGAGCGGCGGGGAGCTGTTTTTT. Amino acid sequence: CSAMSGGELFF.